These T cell receptor beta chains were read from a single sample in a study of blood T cell repertoires in COVID-19. The table came from immunoSEQ multiplex PCR; TCRdb's copy has only in-frame clones and leaves some out. The table shows about 190,000 clones, with around 85% occurring only once. The source material was peripheral blood. The receptors originated from an elderly man with COVID-19, enrolled during active disease. Each CDR3 is given with its conserved first and last residue. Each record gives: V gene, J gene, D gene, clone size, CDR3 protein, CDR3 DNA. D genes are given only for firm matches. Clone size is not always given. Where it is, it says once, few, many or a class for expanded clones.

>TRBV15|TRBJ1-2|TRBD1|-
CATSREIGTGGMDGYTF
TGTGCCACCAGCAGAGAAATTGGGACAGGGGGCATGGATGGCTACACCTTC
>TRBV28|TRBJ1-4|-|once
CASSSFGGRITATNEKLFF
TGTGCCAGCAGTTCCTTCGGGGGGCGAATAACCGCAACTAATGAAAAACTGTTTTTT
>TRBV5-1|TRBJ2-1|-|-
CASSLADEQFF
TGCGCCAGCAGCTTGGCCGATGAGCAGTTCTTC
>TRBV27|TRBJ1-5|TRBD1|-
CASSLRSGTGNQPQHF
TGTGCCAGCAGTTTACGGAGTGGGACAGGCAATCAGCCCCAGCATTTT
>TRBV27|TRBJ2-7|TRBD2|-
CASRGLAGDPLYEQYF
TGTGCCAGCAGAGGACTAGCGGGGGACCCATTATACGAGCAGTACTTC
>TRBV7-2|TRBJ1-2|-|-
CASSLGGVSYGYTF
TGTGCCAGCAGCTTAGGGGGGGTGAGCTATGGCTACACCTTC
>TRBV28|TRBJ1-2|TRBD1|few
CASRDAGTGDGYTF
TGTGCCAGCAGAGACGCCGGGACAGGGGATGGCTACACCTTC
>TRBV15|TRBJ1-6|-|-
CATSRAPGPLHF
TGTGCCACCAGCAGAGCCCCGGGACCCCTCCACTTT
>TRBV10-1|TRBJ1-2|TRBD1|-
CASSDDRVGGYTF
TGCGCCAGCAGTGATGACAGGGTGGGTGGCTACACCTTC
>TRBV7-2|TRBJ1-3|-|-
CASSSRDTGNTIYF
TGTGCCAGCAGCTCCAGGGATACGGGAAACACCATATATTTT
>TRBV7-3|TRBJ2-2|-|-
CASSSDRYTGELFF
TGTGCCAGCAGCTCGGACAGATACACCGGGGAGCTGTTTTTT
>TRBV7-9|TRBJ1-1|-|few
CASSLRDEAFF
TGTGCCAGCAGCTTGAGGGATGAAGCTTTCTTT
>TRBV19|TRBJ1-1|TRBD1|-
CASSSKTGGYTEAFF
TGTGCCAGTAGTTCCAAGACAGGGGGGTACACTGAAGCTTTCTTT
>TRBV9|TRBJ1-2|-|-
CASSRTGPYGYTF
TGTGCCAGCAGCCGGACTGGGCCCTATGGCTACACCTTC
>TRBV5-4|TRBJ2-2|-|-
CASRRDSNTGELFF
TGTGCCAGCAGGCGGGACAGCAACACCGGGGAGCTGTTTTTT
>TRBV24-1|TRBJ2-7|TRBD1|-
CATSDPGTGGYEQYF
TGTGCCACCAGTGACCCTGGGACAGGAGGCTACGAGCAGTACTTC
>TRBV29-1|TRBJ1-1|TRBD1|-
CSVSDRGRTEAFF
TGCAGCGTTTCGGACAGGGGAAGGACTGAAGCTTTCTTT
>TRBV6-2/TRBV6-3|TRBJ1-2|TRBD1|-
CASSYPRTGDYGYTF
TGTGCCAGCAGTTACCCCCGGACAGGAGACTATGGCTACACCTTC
>TRBV6-4|TRBJ2-1|-|-
CASSRGNSYNEQFF
TGTGCCAGCAGTAGGGGGAACTCCTACAATGAGCAGTTCTTC
>TRBV5-1|TRBJ2-6|-|-
CASSETSSGQAGANVLTF
TGCGCCAGCAGCGAGACCTCCAGTGGACAAGCTGGGGCCAACGTCCTGACTTTC
>TRBV19|TRBJ2-2|TRBD1|-
CASSQQGAGTGELFF
TGTGCCAGTAGTCAACAGGGGGCCGGCACCGGGGAGCTGTTTTTT
>TRBV28|TRBJ1-4|-|-
CASSQNPHRVKLFF
TGTGCCAGCAGTCAAAATCCCCACAGGGTTAAACTGTTTTTT
>TRBV7-9|TRBJ1-5|-|-
CASSLGGDGNQPQHF
TGTGCCAGCAGCTTGGGAGGGGATGGCAATCAGCCCCAGCATTTT
>TRBV12-5|TRBJ1-5|-|-
CASGSEQGTQPQHF
TGTGCTAGTGGTTCAGAGCAGGGGACACAGCCCCAGCATTTT
>TRBV20-1|TRBJ2-1|TRBD1|-
CSARAQGAGFF
TGCAGTGCCAGAGCCCAGGGGGCGGGATTCTTC
>TRBV7-9|TRBJ2-2|-|few
CASSQGQNTGELFF
TGTGCCAGCAGCCAGGGACAGAACACCGGGGAGCTGTTTTTT
>TRBV18|TRBJ1-5|TRBD1|-
CASSPGTGSYSNQPQHF
TGTGCCAGCTCACCCGGGACAGGGAGCTATAGCAATCAGCCCCAGCATTTT
>TRBV11-3|TRBJ2-7|-|-
CASSRLGVSSYEQYF
TGTGCCAGCAGTCGTCTCGGGGTCAGCTCCTACGAGCAGTACTTC
>TRBV20-1|TRBJ1-5|TRBD1|-
CSASQGGLNRPQHF
TGCAGTGCTAGTCAGGGGGGTTTAAATCGGCCCCAGCATTTT
>TRBV19|TRBJ1-3|-|-
CASSMVPGAIYF
TGTGCCAGTAGTATGGTTCCGGGGGCCATATATTTT
>TRBV27|TRBJ2-3|-|once
CASSARRWADTQYF
TGTGCCAGCAGTGCTCGGAGGTGGGCAGATACGCAGTATTTT
>TRBV6-5|TRBJ1-5|-|-
CASRNGGAVQPQHF
TGTGCCAGCAGGAATGGGGGGGCCGTTCAGCCCCAGCATTTT
>TRBV18|TRBJ2-7|-|-
CASSPDRTREQYF
TGTGCCAGCTCACCCGACAGGACCCGCGAGCAGTACTTC
>TRBV5-1|TRBJ2-2|TRBD2|few
CASSFRGGDTGELFF
TGCGCCAGCAGCTTCCGGGGGGGCGACACCGGGGAGCTGTTTTTT